This T cell receptor beta chain was recovered during a study of Tregs in tolerant kidney transplant recipients. About this clone: Its cognate antigen is unknown.

Recipients received nonmyeloablative bone marrow transplants from related graft donors, with transient mixed chimerism. Unstimulated Tregs (CD4+CD25+CD127-) and CD4+CD25- non-Tregs were sorted from PBMCs. Germline V gene data show CDR1 as MNHEY and CDR2 as SVGAGI. Trimming cost V 5 bases and J 6 bases, with 18 bases left between them. The CDR3 sequence is 15 residues long. The method was immunoSEQ multiplex PCR; TCRdb's version includes in-frame clones alone and lacks a portion of them. Of under 90,000 clones listed, about 91% are singletons. Findings of the study overall: Donor-specific Treg expansion exceeded global Treg expansion in tolerant patients, suggesting antigen drive. No direct test of biological reproducibility was done here. Activated donor B cell expansion appeared to reveal the most relevant donor-specific TCRbeta repertoire.

The sample here was CD4+ T cells from blood (PBMCs), taken 24 months after the transplant. The rearrangement links TRBV6-5 to TRBJ2-3; D is undetermined. This clonotype was obtained from a human patient who received a combined kidney and bone marrow transplant. Some T cells may possibly be graft donor cells. The CDR3 DNA is TGTGCCAGCAGTAAATCTTGGGTCCTGCGGGATACGCAGTATTTT. Translating it yields CASSKSWVLRDTQYF.